These T cell receptor beta chains were read from a single sample in a study of cytomegalovirus exposure and HLA in healthy donors. Using immunoSEQ multiplex PCR, the repertoire was profiled, and TCRdb retains in-frame clones only, with some absent. The table records tens of thousands of clones, 87% of them present only once. The sample consisted of PBMCs. The receptors originated from a woman in her thirties or forties in good health and CMV-seropositive. Each CDR3 is given with its conserved first and last residue. A D gene is named only where the DNA matches it firmly. The listing skips clone size in some rows; elsewhere it reads once, few, many or a size class.

size	V	D	length	J	CDR3	DNA
-	TRBV27	TRBD1	15	TRBJ1-1	CASSNSGQGFAEAFF	TGTGCCAGCAGTAACTCGGGACAGGGGTTCGCTGAAGCTTTCTTT
few	TRBV18	-	16	TRBJ1-2	CASSPLEHGEHYGYTF	TGTGCCAGCTCACCACTAGAACACGGGGAACACTATGGCTACACCTTC
few	TRBV30	-	12	TRBJ1-3	CAWSVHGNTIYF	TGTGCCTGGAGTGTACATGGAAACACCATATATTTT
-	TRBV7-6	-	14	TRBJ2-3	CASTLWGSPDTQYF	TGTGCCAGCACCCTTTGGGGCAGTCCAGATACGCAGTATTTT
once	TRBV2	-	13	TRBJ1-1	CASRRTEGTEAFF	TGTGCCAGCAGGAGGACAGAGGGAACTGAAGCTTTCTTT
-	TRBV4-1	-	15	TRBJ2-2	CASSQAEENTGELFF	TGCGCCAGCAGCCAAGCGGAGGAAAACACCGGGGAGCTGTTTTTT
few	TRBV4-2	-	15	TRBJ2-1	CASSKGGQGYNEQFF	TGTGCCAGCAGTAAGGGGGGGCAGGGGTACAATGAGCAGTTCTTC
-	TRBV2	TRBD2	16	TRBJ2-2	CASTPGVVGGAGELFF	TGTGCCAGCACCCCGGGGGTTGTGGGGGGGGCCGGGGAGCTGTTTTTT
-	TRBV27	-	15	TRBJ1-4	CASRMGGATNEKLFF	TGTGCCAGCCGAATGGGGGGGGCAACTAATGAAAAACTGTTTTTT
-	TRBV19	TRBD2	13	TRBJ2-7	CASTKRGGEEQYF	TGTGCCAGTACGAAGCGGGGGGGTGAGGAGCAGTACTTC
once	TRBV15	-	13	TRBJ2-1	CATSFTSYNEQFF	TGTGCCACCAGCTTTACCAGCTACAATGAGCAGTTCTTC
-	TRBV6-5	TRBD1	16	TRBJ1-5	CASSSAGTGESQPQHF	TGTGCCAGCAGTTCTGCCGGGACAGGGGAATCTCAGCCCCAGCATTTT
-	TRBV5-8	-	13	TRBJ1-1	CASRERGATEAFF	TGTGCCAGCCGGGAGCGGGGGGCCACTGAAGCTTTCTTT
-	TRBV18	TRBD2	17	TRBJ2-7	CASSPLPSGRDIDEQYF	TGTGCCAGCTCACCACTGCCTAGCGGGAGGGATATCGACGAGCAGTACTTC
-	TRBV9	TRBD2	14	TRBJ2-2	CASKRTSGSGELFF	TGTGCCAGCAAAAGGACTAGCGGGTCCGGGGAGCTGTTTTTT
-	TRBV19	-	13	TRBJ2-5	CASSAPNGETQYF	TGTGCCAGTAGTGCCCCTAACGGAGAGACCCAGTACTTC